This entry lists 6 T cell receptor beta chains sequenced from one sample in a study of OX40 agonist ivuxolimab in advanced cancers. The data were produced by immunoSEQ multiplex PCR, yet TCRdb's version contains in-frame clones alone and is incomplete. The profile shows roughly 75,000 clones, roughly nine tenths of them singletons. The sequencing here drew on CD4+ or CD8+ T cells sorted from blood, taken in a trial of the OX40 agonist ivuxolimab. These receptors all come from an adult with an advanced solid tumor such as melanoma, head and neck, liver or kidney cancer.

The rearrangement links TRBV2 to TRBJ2-1; 11 bases line up with TRBD2. The germline V gene encodes CDR1 SNHLY and CDR2 FYNNEI. The trim removed 8 bases at V and 7 bases at J, leaving 16 bases unmatched. CDR3 length: 17 residues. In DNA form, the CDR3 reads TGTGCCAGCTTCCCCGCGGGACTAGCGGAAGGGTGGAATGAGCAGTTCTTC. This translates into CASFPAGLAEGWNEQFF.

This rearrangement joins TRBV6-5 to TRBJ2-1; 8 bases are a match to TRBD2. Germline V CDR1 and CDR2: MNHEY, SVGAGI. Unmatched junction bases numbered 5, after V lost 0 bases and J lost 4 bases. This CDR3 region has 16 residues. The CDR3 DNA is TGTGCCAGCAGTTACTCGACGGGCGGGGGGTACAATGAGCAGTTCTTC. Its protein product is CASSYSTGGGYNEQFF.

The sample holds one count of this clone. The CDR3 loop reads CASSPREMYANEQFF. The CDR3 DNA reads TGTGCCAGCAGTCCCAGGGAGATGTACGCTAATGAGCAGTTCTTC. The rearrangement links TRBV6-6 to TRBJ2-1; either TRBD1 or TRBD2 may supply D (5 bases each). This CDR3 has 15 residues. CDR1 and CDR2 from the germline V gene are MNHNY and SVGAGI (reference sequence). V was clipped by 5 bases and J by 7 bases, with 18 bases between them.

V usage is TRBV30 and J usage is TRBJ2-1; TRBD2 might be the D (5 bases). V shed 0 bases and J shed 10 bases, with 10 bases lying between them. Germline CDR1 and CDR2: GTSNPN and SVGIG (reference sequence). The length of the CDR3 is 12 residues. The CDR3 region is CAWSVRGLEQFF. In DNA form, the CDR3 reads TGTGCCTGGAGTGTACGAGGGTTAGAGCAGTTCTTC.

The chain recombines TRBV4-3 with TRBJ2-1; 7 bases fit TRBD1. The germline V gene has CDR1 LGHNA and CDR2 YSLEER. CDR3 length: 15 residues. V trimming: 1 base; J trimming: 4 bases; junction bases outside the gene matches: 4. CDR3 sequence: CASSQGQGDYNEQFF. In DNA form, the CDR3 reads TGCGCCAGCAGCCAAGGACAGGGCGATTACAATGAGCAGTTCTTC.

This chain connects TRBV2 to TRBJ1-1; 9 bases are shared with TRBD1. Germline V lookup: CDR1 SNHLY, CDR2 FYNNEI. There are 15 residues in the CDR3. The V gene end was trimmed by 7 bases and the J gene end by 0 bases; junction bases not matched to a gene: 6. The CDR3 sequence is CASIPGTGLNTEAFF. As DNA, the CDR3 is TGTGCCAGCATACCCGGGACAGGGTTGAACACTGAAGCTTTCTTT.